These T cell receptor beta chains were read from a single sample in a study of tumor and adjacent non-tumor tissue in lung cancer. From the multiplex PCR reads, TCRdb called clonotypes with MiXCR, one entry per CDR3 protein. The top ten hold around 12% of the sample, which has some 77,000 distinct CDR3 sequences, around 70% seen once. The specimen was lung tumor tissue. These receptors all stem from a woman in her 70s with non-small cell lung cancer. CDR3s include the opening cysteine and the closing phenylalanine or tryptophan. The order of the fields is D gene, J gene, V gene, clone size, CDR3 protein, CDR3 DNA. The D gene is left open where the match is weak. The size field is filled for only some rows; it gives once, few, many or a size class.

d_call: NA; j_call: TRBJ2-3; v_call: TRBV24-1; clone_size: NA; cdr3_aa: CATSDPTLNTQYF; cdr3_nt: TGTGCCACCAGTGATCCGACACTGAATACACAGTATTTT
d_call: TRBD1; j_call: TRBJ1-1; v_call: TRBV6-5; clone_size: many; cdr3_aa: CASSYSGQLNTEAFF; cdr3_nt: TGTGCCAGCAGTTACTCGGGACAGTTGAACACTGAAGCTTTCTTT
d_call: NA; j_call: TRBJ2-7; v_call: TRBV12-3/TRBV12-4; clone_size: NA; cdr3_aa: CASSRGNSYGRYF; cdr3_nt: TGTGCCAGCAGTCGCGGGAACTCCTACGGGCGGTACTTC
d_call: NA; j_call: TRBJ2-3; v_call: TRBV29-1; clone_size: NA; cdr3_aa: CSVGGDFLRITDTLYF; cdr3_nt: TGCAGCGTTGGAGGGGACTTCCTTCGAATCACAGATACGCTGTACTTT
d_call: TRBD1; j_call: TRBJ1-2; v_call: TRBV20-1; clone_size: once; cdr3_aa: CSVLTRTGGFYYGYTF; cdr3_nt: TGCAGTGTCCTGACCCGGACAGGGGGCTTCTACTATGGATACACCTTC
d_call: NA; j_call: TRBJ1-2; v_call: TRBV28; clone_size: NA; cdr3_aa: CASRGGHLPYGYNF; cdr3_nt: TGTGCCAGCAGGGGGGGACACCTGCCCTATGGCTACAACTTC
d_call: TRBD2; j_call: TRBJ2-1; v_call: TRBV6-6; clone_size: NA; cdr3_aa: CASGYRHPGLVGGRGPFF; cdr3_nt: TGTGCCAGCGGTTATCGCCATCCGGGACTAGTGGGAGGGCGGGGGCCGTTCTTC
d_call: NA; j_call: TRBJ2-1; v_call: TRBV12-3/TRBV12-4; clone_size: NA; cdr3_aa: CPTSFPTARGNEQFF; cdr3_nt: TGTCCCACCAGTTTTCCCACAGCCCGGGGCAATGAGCAGTTCTTC
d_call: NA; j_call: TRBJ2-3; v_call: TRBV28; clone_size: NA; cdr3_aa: CASSLPSEMTDTQYF; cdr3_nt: TGTGCCAGCAGTTTGCCCTCTGAGATGACAGATACGCAGTATTTT
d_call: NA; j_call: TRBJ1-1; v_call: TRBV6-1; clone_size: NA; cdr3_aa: CASSVRANIDAFF; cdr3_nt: TGTGCCAGCAGTGTTAGGGCGAACATTGACGCTTTCTTT
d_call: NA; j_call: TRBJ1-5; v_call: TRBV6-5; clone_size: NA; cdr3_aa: CVGSYSRYQPQHF; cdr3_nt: TGTGTCGGCAGTTACTCCAGGTATCAGCCCCAGCATTTT
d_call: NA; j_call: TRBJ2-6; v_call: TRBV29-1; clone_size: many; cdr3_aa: CSVEPALSSGANVLTF; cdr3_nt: TGCAGCGTTGAACCGGCCCTCAGCTCTGGGGCCAACGTCCTGACTTTC